These T cell receptor beta chains were read from a single sample in a study of regulatory T cells in long-lasting Graves disease. MiXCR, applied by TCRdb to the multiplex PCR reads, yields one record per CDR3 protein. Seen here are approximately 440,000 distinct CDR3 sequences, 20% to 30% observed once, and the top ten hold about a quarter. The starting material was peripheral blood mononuclear cells (PBMCs), obtained when the disease was refractory, from a patient treated with antithyroid drugs. These receptor sequences come from a female donor with Graves disease. Both conserved end residues are trimmed from each CDR3.

>TRBV19|TRBJ1-4
ASSQGVSEKLF
>TRBV5-1|TRBJ2-7
ASSFSGRVGEQY
>TRBV19|TRBJ1-5
ASSEIRDGEPQH
>TRBV3-1|TRBJ1-1
ASSLTRAVNTEAF
>TRBV6-2/TRBV6-3|TRBJ2-7
ASSPRGLYEQY
>TRBV12-3/TRBV12-4|TRBJ1-4
ASSLIGQGGEKLF
>TRBV5-1|TRBJ2-5
ASSLASFLSETQY
>TRBV18|TRBJ1-5
ASSLQVPGSGNQPQH
>TRBV5-1|TRBJ1-1
ASSSDSGGMNTEAF
>TRBV6-9|TRBJ1-5
ASSFSVGGRNSNQPQH
>TRBV10-3|TRBJ2-7
AISDLVELYEQY
>TRBV20-1|TRBJ2-7
SARNRAGGVHEQY
>TRBV20-1|TRBJ2-7
SARDYPGHFSYEQY
>TRBV7-2|TRBJ1-2
ASSLERDSGYGYT
>TRBV5-1|TRBJ2-7
ASSSRPDRVLSYEQY
>TRBV18|TRBJ2-1
ASSPPFPGNNEQF
>TRBV27|TRBJ1-2
ASRQGDSLYGYT
>TRBV7-9|TRBJ2-7
ASSLAREQY
>TRBV11-2|TRBJ1-4
ASSLGLQSSEKLF
>TRBV19|TRBJ1-2
ASTLGRANYGYT
>TRBV6-1|TRBJ1-6
ASTPDASSYNSPLH
>TRBV11-2|TRBJ2-2
ASSFGFGIPGELF
>TRBV6-1|TRBJ1-5
ASSVIGTVDNQPQH
>TRBV12-3/TRBV12-4|TRBJ1-5
ASSFVAGTDQPQH
>TRBV7-9|TRBJ2-6
ASSSPTFSGANVLT
>TRBV11-3|TRBJ2-5
ASSPKDQETQY
>TRBV2|TRBJ1-1
ASSESFPRKATEAF
>TRBV3-1|TRBJ2-7
ASSQESTGGAGEQY
>TRBV20-1|TRBJ2-7
SAIRPTNAYEQY
>TRBV5-5|TRBJ2-7
ASSLARQLYEQY
>TRBV6-5|TRBJ2-5
ASSYGAGGETQY
>TRBV29-1|TRBJ1-4
SVEEPDNEKLF
>TRBV5-5|TRBJ1-1
ASSLASGSEAF
>TRBV11-2|TRBJ2-5
ASSLDWLAETQY
>TRBV4-1|TRBJ1-1
ASSQRQLNTEAF
>TRBV7-6|TRBJ2-5
ASSLRVGTDGTQY
>TRBV7-2|TRBJ1-3
ASSLGLGWGTGNTIY
>TRBV10-3|TRBJ2-5
ATMGVQETQY
>TRBV20-1|TRBJ2-7
SAKSGEGFYEQY
>TRBV6-5|TRBJ2-7
ASSYVTAPYEQY
>TRBV5-1|TRBJ2-1
ASSSAGHNEQF
>TRBV27|TRBJ2-7
ASILSKGPLAPYEYEQY
>TRBV30|TRBJ1-2
AWQASSRSFFGYT
>TRBV28|TRBJ2-2
ASRAAAGELF
>TRBV7-9|TRBJ2-3
ASSLSSGSRADTQY
>TRBV30|TRBJ2-1
AWSITGAYNEQF
>TRBV15|TRBJ2-7
ATSRGETSIYEQY
>TRBV20-1|TRBJ2-5
SATEYETQY
>TRBV2|TRBJ2-7
ASGESTYEQY